These 32 T cell receptor beta chains were all obtained from the same sample, sequenced in a study of CD8+CD57+ T cells in acquired aplastic anemia (dated by TCRdb to between 2017 and 2018). The reads were generated on an Illumina HiSeq 2000. Genomic DNA served as template for TCR beta VDJ combination and CDR3 sequence profiling. TCRdb ran its own pipeline on the public reads, namely fastp trimming at Q25 and MiXCR clone calling, and kept in-frame beta chains. Rows merge per CDR3 protein into single entries with the most common DNA and genes. The sample has roughly 250,000 distinct CDR3 sequences on record, around 45% of them singletons. 7% to 10% of the sample comes from the top ten. Flow cytometry had shown CD8+CD57+ cell expansion in the patients selected for sequencing. Specimen: sorted CD4+, CD8+, or CD8+CD57+ T cells (not recorded which) from PBMCs. The source is a human donor with aplastic anemia.

This clonotype was counted ten times or more. This chain links TRBV6-2 or TRBV6-3 with TRBJ2-7; tentative D call: TRBD1 (6 bases). Germline CDR1 reads MNHEY; CDR2 reads SVGEGT. The CDR3 consists of 13 residues. With 5 bases removed from V and 2 bases from J, the gap between germline ends came to 10 bases. The CDR3 region has the DNA TGTGCCAGCAGTCCGGCAGGGGCCTACGAGCAGTACTTC. The encoded protein is CASSPAGAYEQYF.

This clonotype was picked up a small number of times. This rearrangement joins TRBV7-2 to TRBJ2-7, with D unresolved. The V end lost 3 bases, the J end lost 1 base, and 13 bases lay between the germline ends. The germline CDR1 and CDR2 sequences are SGHTA and FQGNSA. The CDR3 is 15 amino acids. The CDR3 DNA follows: TGTGCCAGCAGCTTGGGCGTGGTGAGTTCCTACGAGCAGTACTTC. Translation: CASSLGVVSSYEQYF.

This clonotype was counted at least ten times. V gene TRBV7-9 combines with J gene TRBJ2-7; tentative D call: TRBD2 (5 bases). Trimming pared 1 base from V and 0 bases from J, leaving 13 bases between. The CDR3 loop spans 16 amino acids. Germline CDR1 and CDR2: SEHNR and FQNEAQ (reference sequence). CDR3 nucleotides: TGTGCCAGCAGCTTAGTGGGCGGGCCCTACTCCTACGAGCAGTACTTC. Amino acids: CASSLVGGPYSYEQYF.

This clonotype was recorded many times. CDR3 residues: CAISEGNAEKLFF. CDR3 coding DNA: TGTGCCATCAGTGAGGGAAACGCTGAAAAACTGTTTTTT. This chain joins TRBV10-3 and TRBJ1-4; unclear D gene. CDR1 and CDR2 (germline): ENHRY, SYGVKD. The CDR3 covers 13 residues. V gave up 2 bases and J gave up 7 bases, with 8 bases separating them.

V gene TRBV19 combines with J gene TRBJ1-1; D possibly corresponds to TRBD1 (6 bases). V lost 6 bases, J lost 0 bases, and 14 bases lay in between. From germline, CDR1 is LNHDA and CDR2 SQIVND (reference sequence). This CDR3 is built from 15 residues. As DNA, the CDR3 is TGTGCCAGTAGCCCGGGGGGCGCGATGAACACTGAAGCTTTCTTT. Translated, it gives CASSPGGAMNTEAFF. The complete variable domain, with remaining parts taken from reference TRBV19 and TRBJ1-1, reads DGGITQSPKYLFRKEGQNVTLSCEQNLNHDAMYWYRQDPGQGLRLIYYSQIVNDFQKGDIAEGYSVSREKKESFPLTVTSAQKNPTAFYLCASSPGGAMNTEAFFGQGTRLTVV.

This clonotype has at least ten counts. The gene calls are TRBV20-1 and TRBJ2-7; D is perhaps TRBD1 (6 bases). V was cut by 2 bases and J by 1 base, with 9 bases left in between. Germline V lookup: CDR1 DFQATT, CDR2 SNEGSKA (reference sequence). The CDR3 runs 13 residues. The CDR3 sequence is CSARNTGSYEQYF. In DNA, the CDR3 is TGCAGTGCTAGAAATACAGGGTCCTACGAGCAGTACTTC.

This clonotype has a handful of counts. The chain has TRBV27 and TRBJ2-1, with D tentatively TRBD2 (6 bases). Between the trimmed V and J ends, which lost 2 bases and 9 bases, there was a span of 14 bases. The CDR3 contains 14 residues. Germline-derived CDR1 and CDR2 are MNHEY and SMNVEV (reference sequence). The CDR3 DNA reads TGTGCCAGCAGTTTAGCCCCTAGCGCCCTTGAGCAGTTCTTC. It encodes CASSLAPSALEQFF.

As concerns this clonotype: This may be a read error, as it is one base from a much larger clone. The CDR3 does not close with the conserved phenylalanine or tryptophan, likely indicating a read error. This chain uses TRBV5-8 with TRBJ1-6; D is undetermined. Germline V lookup: CDR1 SGHTS, CDR2 YDEGEE. The germline V and J ends were trimmed by 4 bases and 2 bases, with 13 bases remaining between them. The CDR3 covers 16 residues. In DNA form, the CDR3 reads TGTGCCAGCAGCCAAGAGTTATGGACCTATAATTCACCCCTCCACCTT. Translated: CASSQELWTYNSPLHL.

In its sample, this clonotype was seen many times. The CDR3 is CASSSRTSGSPSGANVLTF. The CDR3 DNA is TGTGCCAGCAGCTCTCGGACTAGCGGGAGCCCCTCTGGGGCCAACGTCCTGACTTTC. The chain recombines TRBV7-8 with TRBJ2-6, with 13 nucleotides matching TRBD2. The V gene's germline CDR1 is SGHVS and CDR2 FQNEAQ. V shed 4 bases and J 0 bases; nucleotides not matched to a gene: 6. The CDR3 is 19 residues long.

Many counts were recorded for this clonotype. The chain couples TRBV30 to TRBJ2-7; D possibly corresponds to TRBD1 (6 bases). V lost 7 bases and J lost 7, with 11 bases in between. Germline values: CDR1 GTSNPN, CDR2 SVGIG (reference sequence). This CDR3 has 10 residues. CDR3 DNA sequence: TGTGCCTTCTACCAGGGGGAGCAGTACTTC. Translated, it gives CAFYQGEQYF. Complete variable domain (other parts from reference TRBV30 and TRBJ2-7): SQTIHQWPATLVQPVGSPLSLECTVEGTSNPNLYWYRQAAGRGLQLLFYSVGIGQISSEVPQNLSASRPQDRQFILSSKKLLLSDSGFYLCAFYQGEQYFGPGTRLTVT.

This clonotype was seen a handful of times. The V gene is TRBV6-2 or TRBV6-3, the J gene TRBJ1-3; D is possibly TRBD1 (6 bases). Trimming pared 7 bases from V and 2 bases from J, leaving 21 bases between. The germline CDR1 and CDR2 sequences are MNHEY and SVGEGT. The CDR3 totals 17 residues. DNA for the CDR3: TGTGCCAGCACCCGCTCGCCCGGACAGAGTCCTGGAAACACCATATATTTT. The encoded protein is CASTRSPGQSPGNTIYF.

The J gene is TRBJ1-5, the V gene TRBV12-3 or TRBV12-4, with 8 positions matching TRBD1. The V gene end was trimmed by 6 bases and the J gene end by 4 bases; junction bases not matched to a gene: 8. This CDR3 has 15 amino acids. CDR3 sequence (DNA): TGTGCCAGCAGCAAATGGACAGGGTTTAATCAGCCCCAGCATTTT. This gives the protein CASSKWTGFNQPQHF.

The V gene is TRBV7-9, the J gene TRBJ1-2; possibly TRBD1 for D (5 bases). Germline lookup yields CDR1 SEHNR and CDR2 FQNEAQ (reference sequence). CDR3 length equals 12 residues. The V end lost 1 base, the J end lost 6 bases, and 6 bases lay between the germline ends. The CDR3 coding sequence is TGTGCCAGCAGCTTAGGGGACCATGGCTACACCTTC. Encoded protein: CASSLGDHGYTF.

The gene calls are TRBV6-2 or TRBV6-3 and TRBJ2-2, with 7 bases identical to TRBD2. CDR3 length: 17 amino acids. CDR1 is MNHEY and CDR2 is SVGEGT in the germline V gene. J lost 2 bases, V lost 5 bases, and 11 bases had no gene match. CDR3 DNA sequence: TGTGCCAGCAGTATACACCACCGGGGGGTCAACACCGGGGAGCTGTTTTTT. Protein sequence: CASSIHHRGVNTGELFF.

This sequence joins TRBV27 and TRBJ2-7, with D perhaps being TRBD1 or TRBD2 (6 bases each). Trimming took 7 bases from V and 2 from J, leaving 15 bases between them. The germline V gene encodes CDR1 MNHEY and CDR2 SMNVEV (reference sequence). The CDR3 is 14 residues long. The CDR3 DNA is TGTGCCAGCAACGTAGGGGGGTCTGCCTACGAGCAGTACTTC. As protein: CASNVGGSAYEQYF.

This clonotype was seen many times. V usage is TRBV6-4 and J usage is TRBJ2-7; D may be TRBD2 (6 bases). The CDR3 is made up of 14 amino acids. Trimming removed 4 bases at V and 1 base at J, with 11 bases between. Looked up from germline, CDR1 is MRHNA and CDR2 is SNTAGT. As DNA, the CDR3 is TGTGCCAGCAGTGCGGGGGTTAGGTCCTACGAGCAGTACTTC. As protein: CASSAGVRSYEQYF.

CDR3 sequence: CAISGEQPVFPNYGYTF. The CDR3 DNA is TGTGCCATCAGTGGTGAACAGCCCGTGTTTCCGAACTATGGCTACACCTTC. V usage is TRBV10-3 and J usage is TRBJ1-2; no definite D call. The V end lost 4 bases, the J end lost 2 bases, and 20 bases lay between the germline ends. Germline V gene sequence: CDR1 ENHRY, CDR2 SYGVKD. The CDR3 consists of 17 residues.

This clonotype showed up many times. The V gene is TRBV20-1, the J gene TRBJ2-7; 10 bases are shared with TRBD2. V lost 3 bases, J lost 1 base, and 3 bases stayed unmatched. The length of the CDR3 is 14 residues. Germline loops: CDR1 DFQATT, CDR2 SNEGSKA (reference sequence). The CDR3 reads CSARTSGLSYEQYF. As DNA, the CDR3 is TGCAGTGCTAGGACTAGCGGGCTTTCCTACGAGCAGTACTTC.

This clonotype was seen only once. The rearrangement joins TRBV2 to TRBJ1-2, with a tentative D call TRBD1 (5 bases). Trimming took off 5 bases at V and 7 bases at J, with 23 bases between the two ends. In germline, CDR1 is SNHLY, CDR2 FYNNEI. The CDR3 contains 16 residues. The CDR3 region is CASSYPSGGGVGGYTF. CDR3 DNA: TGTGCCAGCAGTTACCCCTCGGGGGGAGGGGTGGGTGGCTACACCTTC.

This clonotype appeared many times. The chain uses TRBV19 and TRBJ1-1; no clear D gene. Germline lookup yields CDR1 LNHDA and CDR2 SQIVND (reference sequence). V was shortened by 3 bases and J by 1 base, with 9 bases between the two germline ends. This CDR3 has 14 amino acids. CDR3 nucleotide sequence: TGTGCCAGTAGTATTGGGAGGGAGAACACTGAAGCTTTCTTT. Amino acid sequence: CASSIGRENTEAFF.

The chain uses TRBV7-3 and TRBJ2-1; the match to TRBD2 covers 8 bases. The V gene end was trimmed by 6 bases and the J gene end by 8 bases; junction bases not matched to a gene: 18. Per the germline V gene, CDR1 is SGHTA and CDR2 is FQGTGA. The CDR3 has 17 amino acids. The CDR3 coding sequence is TGTGCCAGCAGTCTCCGGGGGCGGGGGGCGATGCTGGATGAGCAGTTCTTC. This gives the protein CASSLRGRGAMLDEQFF.

The chain joins TRBV12-3 or TRBV12-4 to TRBJ2-1, with TRBD1 identical over 10 bases. V lost 5 bases and J lost 4; bases outside the gene matches: 5. This CDR3 has 15 residues. The CDR3 region is CASSPDRGLYNEQFF. The CDR3 bases are TGTGCCAGCAGTCCCGACAGGGGGCTGTACAATGAGCAGTTCTTC.

In its sample, this clonotype was seen many times. The chain links TRBV4-3 to TRBJ2-3; no clear D. The CDR3 runs 15 residues. Trimming pared 4 bases from V and 5 bases from J, leaving 16 bases between. CDR1 is LGHNA, CDR2 YSLEER, per germline. The CDR3 nucleotides are TGCGCCAGCAGCCCAGATAACGGAATCGGAGATACGCAGTATTTT. The encoded protein is CASSPDNGIGDTQYF.

This clonotype showed up many times. The chain links TRBV7-9 to TRBJ2-7, with 7 bases lining up with TRBD1. V lost 6 bases, J lost 0 bases, and 8 bases stayed unmatched. The CDR3 totals 15 residues. The germline gives CDR1 SEHNR, CDR2 FQNEAQ (reference sequence). The CDR3 bases are TGTGCCAGCAGATCTCCCGGGACAGCCTCCTACGAGCAGTACTTC. Protein sequence: CASRSPGTASYEQYF.

This clonotype came up many times. The chain joins TRBV9 to TRBJ2-2; 8 nucleotides match TRBD1. CDR3 length: 12 amino acids. The V and J ends lost 9 bases and 6 bases, in that order; junction bases with no gene match: 4. Germline V CDR1 and CDR2: SGDLS, YYNGEE. The CDR3 protein is CATQGVAGELFF. CDR3 bases: TGTGCCACACAGGGGGTGGCCGGGGAGCTGTTTTTT.

This clonotype was picked up many times. The rearrangement uses TRBV9 and TRBJ2-7, with 9 nucleotides matching TRBD2. The germline V gene encodes CDR1 SGDLS and CDR2 YYNGEE. V lost 0 bases to trimming and J lost 4 bases; unmatched junction nucleotides: 2. The CDR3 extends over 14 amino acids. This CDR3 is CASSVGTSGYEQYF. CDR3 coding DNA: TGTGCCAGCAGCGTAGGAACTAGCGGGTACGAGCAGTACTTC.

This clonotype has a count of ten or more. The chain is built from TRBV6-5 and TRBJ1-1; TRBD1 agrees at 8 bases. The CDR3 is made up of 15 amino acids. Germline CDR1 reads MNHEY; CDR2 reads SVGAGI. J was trimmed by 0 bases and V by 8 bases; bases with no gene match: 8. This chain's CDR3 is CASRGQATMNTEAFF. DNA of the CDR3: TGTGCCAGCCGGGGACAGGCAACGATGAACACTGAAGCTTTCTTT.

This clonotype appeared many times. The V call is TRBV7-2, the J call TRBJ2-1; tentative D call: TRBD2 (6 bases). V was cut by 2 bases and J by 8 bases, with 16 bases left in between. The CDR3 extends over 15 amino acids. Germline values: CDR1 SGHTA, CDR2 FQGNSA. Here the CDR3 reads CASSLRRLAFDEQFF. The CDR3 DNA reads as TGTGCCAGCAGCTTAAGGCGGCTAGCGTTCGATGAGCAGTTCTTC.

The chain uses TRBV6-5 and TRBJ1-2, with D tentatively TRBD1 (6 bases). V was shortened by 4 bases and J by 6 bases, with 24 bases between the two germline ends. CDR1 is MNHEY, CDR2 SVGAGI, per germline. The CDR3 covers 17 residues. The CDR3 region has the DNA TGTGCCAGCAGTTTGGCGGGACTGGGGGCCACCCGGAATGGCTACACCTTC. This sequence encodes CASSLAGLGATRNGYTF.

On this clonotype itself: A junction boundary mismatches the germline segment, possibly from a read error. The chain uses TRBV12-3 or TRBV12-4 and TRBJ1-6; 7 positions match TRBD1. This CDR3 contains 15 residues. Written as DNA, the CDR3 is TGTCCCAGCAGTGCGCGACAGGGTGGGTTTTCACCCCTCCACTTT. Translated, it gives CPSSARQGGFSPLHF.

V usage is TRBV5-1 and J usage is TRBJ1-4; TRBD1 aligns across 7 bases. The V and J ends lost 4 bases and 7 bases, in that order; junction bases with no gene match: 10. Germline V gene lookup returns CDR1 SGHRS and CDR2 YFSETQ. The CDR3 contains 15 residues. DNA of the CDR3: TGCGCCAGCAGCGGGGGACAGACAGGTGGTGAAAAACTGTTTTTT. It yields the protein CASSGGQTGGEKLFF.

Ten or more counts support this clonotype. V and J are TRBV4-3 and TRBJ2-4, with 10 bases aligning to TRBD1. V was clipped by 3 bases and J by 6 bases; unmatched bases: 5. The germline V gene has CDR1 LGHNA and CDR2 YSLEER. CDR3 size: 15 residues. As DNA, the CDR3 is TGCGCCAGCAGCCACGGGACAGGGGAAGGAAACATTCAGTACTTC. It translates to CASSHGTGEGNIQYF.